The 3 T cell receptor beta chains reported below all come from one sample, sequenced in a study of T cell repertoires in cytomegalovirus infection. No antigen is known for these receptors. TCRdb used MiXCR to reprocess the reads, holding one entry per CDR3 protein. The sample lists about 700,000 distinct CDR3 sequences, 30% to 35% seen once, with about 18% in the top ten. Sample: cultured PBMCs, taken from culture after CMV antigen stimulation. These receptors were taken from a human donor in good health (CMV status not recorded). Some clones in this sample may be carry-over from other donors' samples.

In regard to this clonotype: Relative to the germline gene, one junction end is altered; a read error may explain this. The chain uses TRBV4-1 and TRBJ2-7; TRBD2 aligns across 8 bases. This CDR3 has 15 residues. Per germline, CDR1 MGHRA and CDR2 YSYEKL. The CDR3 sequence is CASSQAGTRSHEQYF. The CDR3 nucleotides are TGTGCCAGCAGCCAGGCCGGGACTAGGTCCCACGAGCAGTACTTC.

Ten or more counts support this clonotype. The chain uses TRBV7-2 and TRBJ2-2; 9 positions agree with TRBD1. The germline V gene encodes CDR1 SGHTA and CDR2 FQGNSA. This CDR3 region has 17 residues. After removal of 7 bases from V and 5 bases from J, the junction contained 14 bases not matched to a gene. CDR3 residues: CASNLDRGLPSTGELFF. The DNA for the CDR3 is TGTGCCAGCAACCTGGACAGGGGATTGCCCAGTACCGGGGAGCTGTTTTTT.

This clonotype was seen many times. In DNA, the CDR3 is TGTGCCAGCAGCTTATCAGGGGCGCCGGGAAACACCATATATTTT. The encoded protein is CASSLSGAPGNTIYF. The rearrangement links TRBV7-2 to TRBJ1-3; D is perhaps TRBD1 (6 bases). This CDR3 spans 15 amino acids. Trimming took 2 bases from V and 4 from J, leaving 12 bases between them. Germline V lookup: CDR1 SGHTA, CDR2 FQGNSA.